Each of the 30 T cell receptor beta chains below was sequenced from the same sample in a study of regulatory T cells in long-lasting Graves disease. The TCR beta library used iRepertoire HTBI primers with Arm-PCR amplification of CDR3. TCRdb reprocessed the multiplex PCR reads via MiXCR and lists one record per CDR3 protein. In the table there are 700,000 or so distinct CDR3 sequences, roughly 30% of which are singletons. The time point was: persistent/refractory GD, antithyroid drugs over 5 years with positive TRAb. PBMCs were the source of the RNA used for TCR sequencing. This specimen was peripheral blood mononuclear cells (PBMCs), taken when the disease was refractory, from a patient treated with antithyroid drugs. These receptors were taken from a female donor with Graves disease.

There are a few counts of this clonotype. V and J are TRBV12-3 or TRBV12-4 and TRBJ2-7; the D gene is possibly TRBD2 (5 bases). The CDR3 has 14 amino acids. Between the trimmed V and J ends, which lost 3 bases and 6 bases, there was a span of 15 bases. The chain's CDR3 is CASSFERAGLEQYF. The CDR3 DNA is TGTGCCAGCAGTTTCGAGAGGGCCGGTCTCGAGCAGTACTTC.

This clonotype has just a few counts. The J gene is TRBJ2-7, the V gene TRBV6-1; 13 bases are shared with TRBD2. CDR1 is MNHNS and CDR2 is SASEGT in the germline V gene. After removal of 4 bases from V and 6 bases from J, the junction contained 3 bases not matched to a gene. CDR3 length: 14 residues. DNA for the CDR3: TGTGCCAGCAGTGGGACTAGCGGGAGATCCGAGCAGTACTTC. Protein sequence: CASSGTSGRSEQYF.

For this clonotype: The CDR3 does not close with the conserved phenylalanine or tryptophan, likely indicating a read error. This rearrangement joins TRBV28 to TRBJ2-7, with TRBD1 as a possible D gene (6 bases). Germline CDR1 MDHEN, CDR2 SYDVKM. The CDR3 loop spans 15 amino acids. V was cut by 6 bases and J by 1 base, with 16 bases left in between. CDR3 sequence: CASSRPGTISYEQYL. In DNA form, the CDR3 reads TGTGCCAGCAGCCGCCCCGGGACAATATCCTACGAGCAGTACCTC.

This clonotype has a count of ten or more. The chain couples TRBV6-2 or TRBV6-3 to TRBJ1-1; weak D call: TRBD1 (6 bases). The CDR3 contains 18 residues. Germline CDR1 is MNHEY and CDR2 is SVGEGT. Trimming cost V 5 bases and J 5 bases, with 27 bases left between them. CDR3: CASSVYHQTGWRGTEAFF. Written as DNA, the CDR3 is TGTGCCAGCAGTGTATACCATCAGACAGGTTGGAGGGGGACTGAAGCTTTCTTT.

This clonotype was detected once. The chain links TRBV29-1 to TRBJ2-7; no firm D call. The CDR3 has 12 residues. The germline V gene encodes CDR1 SQVTM and CDR2 ANQGSEA. V was shortened by 1 base and J by 5 bases, with 9 bases between the two germline ends. The CDR3 bases are TGCAGCGTTGAAGTGCAGGTAGACGAGCAGTACTTC. Encoded protein: CSVEVQVDEQYF.

The chain couples TRBV15 to TRBJ1-6; D gene unclear. Looked up from germline, CDR1 is LNHNV and CDR2 is YYDKDF (reference sequence). This CDR3 has 15 residues. V dropped 4 bases and J dropped 6 bases, with 13 bases sitting between them. CDR3 in DNA: TGTGCCACCAGCAAGTACGGCCCCTCTAATTCACCCCTCCACTTT. Amino acid sequence: CATSKYGPSNSPLHF.

This chain connects TRBV28 to TRBJ2-7; a weak D match, TRBD2 (6 bases). Germline CDR1 is MDHEN and CDR2 is SYDVKM. The V end was cut by 4 bases, the J end by 4 bases, with 20 bases between. The CDR3 covers 16 residues. In DNA, the CDR3 is TGTGCCAGCAGTTCACCCGTGGGGGGAAGGGCGTACGAGCAGTACTTC. This translates into CASSSPVGGRAYEQYF.

The chain is built from TRBV30 and TRBJ1-1; D gene uncertain. V lost 6 bases and J lost 6, with 14 bases in between. From germline, CDR1 is GTSNPN and CDR2 SVGIG (reference sequence). The CDR3 is 12 amino acids. CDR3 DNA: TGTGCCTGTTCATCGGGAATACCTGAAGCTTTCTTT. Translated: CACSSGIPEAFF.

This clonotype has at least ten counts. The genes are TRBV12-3 or TRBV12-4 and TRBJ2-2; perhaps TRBD1 as D (6 bases). The CDR3 runs 14 residues. Trimming left V 6 bases short and J 7 bases short, with 15 bases between. CDR3 residues: CASSLPAGDGELFF. DNA of the CDR3: TGTGCCAGCAGCTTGCCCGCAGGGGACGGGGAGCTGTTTTTT.

The chain is built from TRBV10-3 and TRBJ1-2; 10 bases map to TRBD1. Germline-derived CDR1 and CDR2 are ENHRY and SYGVKD. This CDR3 has 13 residues. Germline trimming cut 4 bases from V and 7 bases from J; bases unmatched to any gene: 3. The CDR3 region has the DNA TGTGCCATCAGTGGGACAGGGGGTGGTGGCTACACCTTC. It codes for CAISGTGGGGYTF.

This chain connects TRBV19 to TRBJ2-7, with D perhaps matching TRBD1 or TRBD2 (5 bases each). The CDR3 is 14 amino acids. The V end lost 5 bases, the J end lost 2 bases, and 13 bases lay between the germline ends. Germline values: CDR1 LNHDA, CDR2 SQIVND (reference sequence). CDR3: CASSLGDFAYEQYF. CDR3 in DNA: TGTGCCAGTAGTTTGGGGGATTTCGCCTACGAGCAGTACTTC.

The chain couples TRBV20-1 to TRBJ1-6, with D perhaps matching TRBD1 (6 bases). This CDR3 has 15 amino acids. Germline loops: CDR1 DFQATT, CDR2 SNEGSKA (reference sequence). Trimming pared 6 bases from V and 8 bases from J, leaving 20 bases between. The CDR3 spells CSAKWGAPKYSPLHF. As DNA, the CDR3 is TGCAGTGCCAAGTGGGGGGCCCCCAAGTATTCACCCCTCCACTTT.

This CDR3 is CSAFVAGGRVETQYF. In DNA form, the CDR3 reads TGCAGTGCCTTCGTAGCGGGAGGACGGGTGGAGACCCAGTACTTC. V is TRBV20-1 and J is TRBJ2-5; 10 nucleotides match TRBD2. The CDR3 spans 15 residues. Germline lookup yields CDR1 DFQATT and CDR2 SNEGSKA (reference sequence). J gave up 5 bases and V 6 bases, and 12 bases lay outside the gene matches.

There are a few counts of this clonotype. J is TRBJ2-7 and V is TRBV10-3; the match to TRBD2 covers 12 bases. CDR3 length equals 16 residues. The ends lost 3 bases at V and 4 bases at J; junction bases unmatched: 7. CDR1 is ENHRY, CDR2 SYGVKD, per germline. CDR3 sequence: CAISDSSGRAVYEQYF. DNA for the CDR3: TGTGCCATCAGTGACTCTAGCGGGAGGGCCGTATACGAGCAGTACTTC.

This clonotype was picked up a small number of times. The V call is TRBV14, the J call TRBJ1-2; TRBD1 matches at 8 bases. CDR1 SGHDN and CDR2 FVKESK come from the germline V gene. The CDR3 is 17 amino acids. J lost 6 bases, V lost 4 bases, and 16 bases had no gene match. The CDR3 sequence: CASSRTPGQGFWDGYTF. CDR3 DNA sequence: TGTGCCAGCAGCCGGACGCCAGGACAGGGTTTTTGGGATGGCTACACCTTC.

The chain carries TRBV5-1 and TRBJ1-2; no firm D call. Germline V gives CDR1 SGHRS, CDR2 YFSETQ. The CDR3 has 14 residues. The V end was cut by 0 bases, the J end by 4 bases, with 10 bases between. The CDR3 DNA reads as TGCGCCAGCAGCTTGGAGCTAGCCCCCTATGGCTACACCTTC. Its translation is CASSLELAPYGYTF.

The CDR3 bases are TGTGCCAGCAGCTTCGGAGCGGACACAGATACGCAGTATTTT. Translated, it gives CASSFGADTDTQYF. The chain carries TRBV7-6 and TRBJ2-3; tentative D call: TRBD2 (5 bases). The CDR3 contains 14 residues. Germline V lookup: CDR1 SGHVS, CDR2 FNYEAQ. Trimming cost V 3 bases and J 2 bases, with 9 bases left between them.

This clonotype showed up many times. The genes are TRBV6-1 and TRBJ2-7, with 9 bases that match TRBD2. V gave up 6 bases and J gave up 1 base; unmatched junction bases: 4. The CDR3 length is 14 residues. Germline CDR1 reads MNHNS; CDR2 reads SASEGT. The CDR3 region has the DNA TGTGCCAGCAGCCCAGCGGGAGGTTCCTACGAGCAGTACTTC. This sequence encodes CASSPAGGSYEQYF.

This clonotype came up a few times. The chain links TRBV19 to TRBJ1-1, with D possibly being TRBD1 (6 bases). The V gene lost 5 bases and the J gene lost 5 bases, with 18 bases spanning the gap. CDR3 length: 15 residues. Per the germline V gene, CDR1 is LNHDA and CDR2 is SQIVND (reference sequence). The CDR3 is CASSVDSAQVTEAFF. The DNA for the CDR3 is TGTGCCAGTAGTGTGGACAGTGCACAAGTGACTGAAGCTTTCTTT.

This clonotype has at least ten counts. Here the CDR3 reads CASEGATNYGYTF. In DNA form, the CDR3 reads TGTGCCAGCGAGGGAGCGACTAACTATGGCTACACCTTC. The chain has TRBV2 and TRBJ1-2, with no clear D. The CDR3 has 13 residues. Germline assignment: CDR1 SNHLY and CDR2 FYNNEI. Trimming cost V 8 bases and J 0 bases, with 10 bases left between them.

This clonotype turned up a few times. The chain combines TRBV15 with TRBJ2-7; D ambiguous. V was clipped by 5 bases and J by 3 bases, with 17 bases between them. The CDR3 is 15 residues long. Germline V CDR1 and CDR2: LNHNV, YYDKDF (reference sequence). As DNA, the CDR3 is TGTGCCACCAGCCCCCGTAGGTACACAAACTACGAGCAGTACTTC. It translates to CATSPRRYTNYEQYF.

The chain links TRBV24-1 to TRBJ2-2; 14 bases line up with TRBD2. V lost 4 bases, J lost 3 bases, and 6 bases stayed unmatched. This CDR3 is built from 18 residues. Per germline, CDR1 KGHDR and CDR2 SFDVKD. This CDR3 reads CATSDEGTSGSYTGELFF. CDR3 sequence (DNA): TGTGCCACCAGTGACGAAGGGACTAGCGGGAGTTACACCGGGGAGCTGTTTTTT.

This chain uses TRBV7-9 with TRBJ1-4; TRBD1 matches 8 bases. The V gene end was trimmed by 4 bases and the J gene end by 0 bases; junction bases not matched to a gene: 4. Germline V lookup: CDR1 SEHNR, CDR2 FQNEAQ (reference sequence). The CDR3 is made up of 16 amino acids. CDR3 bases: TGTGCCAGCAGCTCGGGGACAGGCCCAACTAATGAAAAACTGTTTTTT. Translating it yields CASSSGTGPTNEKLFF. Supplemented by reference TRBV7-9 and TRBJ1-4, the full variable domain reads DTGVSQNPRHKITKRGQNVTFRCDPISEHNRLYWYRQTLGQGPEFLTYFQNEAQLEKSRLLSDRFSAERPKGSFSTLEIQRTEQGDSAMYLCASSSGTGPTNEKLFFGSGTQLSVL.

The V gene is TRBV9, the J gene TRBJ2-2; perhaps TRBD2 as D (7 bases). The CDR3 is 16 amino acids. Germline lookup yields CDR1 SGDLS and CDR2 YYNGEE. Trimming pared 4 bases from V and 4 bases from J, leaving 17 bases between. The CDR3, as DNA: TGTGCCAGCAGCCCCCGGGGGGACACAATCACCGGGGAGCTGTTTTTT. It is translated as CASSPRGDTITGELFF.

This chain links TRBV11-2 with TRBJ2-3; no clear D. Per germline, CDR1 SGHAT and CDR2 FQNNGV. The ends were cut back, 5 bases at V and 4 bases at J, with 7 bases in the middle. The CDR3 has 12 amino acids. CDR3 coding DNA: TGTGCCAGCAGCCCAAAGGCAGATACGCAGTATTTT. Encoded protein: CASSPKADTQYF.

V gene TRBV12-3 or TRBV12-4 combines with J gene TRBJ1-5; D uncertain. The CDR3 is made up of 15 amino acids. The V end was cut by 3 bases, the J end by 5 bases, with 14 bases between. Written as DNA, the CDR3 is TGTGCCAGCAGTTTGTATGGCCACTGGGATCAGCCCCAGCATTTT. This sequence encodes CASSLYGHWDQPQHF.

The gene calls are TRBV6-1 and TRBJ2-7, with D possibly being TRBD2 (6 bases). The V gene's germline CDR1 is MNHNS and CDR2 SASEGT. CDR3 size: 13 residues. Trimming cost V 6 bases and J 5 bases, with 14 bases left between them. The CDR3 bases are TGTGCCAGCAGAATAGACGGGAGCGACGAGCAGTACTTC. Its translation: CASRIDGSDEQYF.

There are a few counts of this clonotype. This sequence joins TRBV20-1 and TRBJ1-3; D remains unclear. Germline V gene lookup returns CDR1 DFQATT and CDR2 SNEGSKA (reference sequence). With 5 bases removed from V and 0 bases from J, the gap between germline ends came to 8 bases. The CDR3 loop spans 13 amino acids. The CDR3 DNA sequence: TGCAGTGCTCGATCATTCTCTGGAAACACCATATATTTT. Translated, it gives CSARSFSGNTIYF.

The V and J genes are TRBV11-2 and TRBJ2-7, with D possibly matching TRBD2 (5 bases). The germline V gene has CDR1 SGHAT and CDR2 FQNNGV. The V and J ends lost 5 bases and 4 bases respectively, with 21 bases between them. The CDR3 contains 16 residues. Here the CDR3 reads CASSRRASRSPYEQYF. CDR3 nucleotides: TGTGCCAGCAGCCGCCGGGCTAGCAGATCTCCTTACGAGCAGTACTTC.

This clonotype was detected many times. The rearrangement uses TRBV2 and TRBJ2-3, with a possible D match to TRBD2 (6 bases). The V gene's germline CDR1 is SNHLY and CDR2 FYNNEI. The CDR3 spans 13 residues. Between the trimmed V and J ends, which lost 8 bases and 2 bases, there was a span of 11 bases. This CDR3 reads CASDGGNTDTQYF. CDR3 sequence (DNA): TGTGCCAGCGATGGCGGGAACACAGATACGCAGTATTTT.